The entry below describes one T cell receptor beta chain. The clone's antigen remains unknown. Base qualities are not recorded, but no much larger clone differs from it by a single base. V is shortened by 5 bases, J by 10 bases, and the region joining them spans 10 bases. Reading from cysteine to phenylalanine, the CDR3 counts 11 amino acids. Only the CDR3 DNA stays, 33 bases, in frame from base 1. Via the germline V gene, CDR1 is SGHDT and CDR2 YYEEEE. This sample is part of a study of CD8+ T cells in alopecia areata (dated by TCRdb to the late 2010s). Notes on the research overall: In both human patients and the C3H/HeJ mouse model, the study applied high-throughput TCRbeta sequencing to look at T cell clonal expansion in alopecia areata. immunoSEQ multiplex PCR using 35 Vbeta forward primers and 13 Jbeta reverse primers was used to amplify TCRbeta CDR3 regions. Scalp clonality was compared among normal scalp (n=4), patchy alopecia areata scalp (n=8), and alopecia totalis/universalis scalp (n=8). RNA was obtained with the PAXgene miRNA kit for fixed scalp, the miRNeasy kit for PBMCs, and the RNeasy kit for mouse skin. On the human side, TCRbeta sequencing was run on scalp tissue and on sorted CD4+ and CD8+ peripheral blood T cells from healthy controls and from alopecia areata patients with either patchy or totalis/universalis disease.

General conclusions and limits of the study: Compared with normal scalp, lesional scalp had higher clonality and more expanded CD8+ clones, particularly in alopecia totalis/universalis, a pattern that suggests antigenic drive. Unlike mouse skin, which is dominated by gammadelta T cells, normal human skin has resident alphabeta T cells that are also sequenced, and this complicates analysis of the scalp TCR repertoire. Shared TCR sequences between patients were less evident than in mice, which may be partly attributable to HLA diversity in the patient population.

The library came from the immunoSEQ multiplex PCR assay. To provide template for TCR sequencing, every sample had RNA extracted and reverse transcribed into cDNA. SuperScript III was used to make first-strand cDNA, primed with a 2:1 mix of oligo-dT and random hexamers. A synthetic immune receptor repertoire was used to gauge amplification bias, and whatever bias remained was removed computationally. On the authors' methods: Raw reads were preprocessed to remove errors, and CDR3 was defined according to IMGT conventions as the region from the conserved cysteine to phenylalanine. To get clonality, Shannon entropy was normalized by log2 of the number of productive unique TCRs and the result was subtracted from 1. CD4 or CD8 identity of scalp clones was inferred by cross-referencing scalp TCRbeta sequences with sorted blood CD4 and CD8 repertoires. The immuneACCESS repertoire file appears here via TCRdb, limited to in-frame rearrangements. These files lack a portion of the clones; in checked studies, under half of the deficit traces to unresolved V genes, and the cause of the others is not known. D and trimming come from the DNA, and the V and J calls and clone size come from that table. The sample has some 82,000 clones on record, just over 50% of them singletons. The top ten constitute 5.5% to 6% of the sample.

Peripheral blood and lesional scalp punch biopsies were obtained from patients with alopecia areata. PBMCs were isolated by density centrifugation and stained for CD3, CD4 and CD8, and CD4+ and CD8+ T cells were sorted on a FACSAria. Untreated alopecia areata patients were recruited as part of a multicenter biomarker study. For roughly five biomarker-study patients, blood CD8+ T cells were further sorted into NKG2D-low and NKG2D-high fractions. The clonotype was recovered from a human donor with alopecia areata. Sequencing input: NKG2D-high CD8+ T cells sorted from blood. The cell subset or site label corresponds to: sorted CD8+ NKG2D-high blood T cells. The chain uses TRBV5-6 and TRBJ2-1; no D gene can be assigned with confidence. The base sequence is TGTGCCAGCAGTTACTCCCGCGAGCAGTTCTTC. This codes for CASSYSREQFF.